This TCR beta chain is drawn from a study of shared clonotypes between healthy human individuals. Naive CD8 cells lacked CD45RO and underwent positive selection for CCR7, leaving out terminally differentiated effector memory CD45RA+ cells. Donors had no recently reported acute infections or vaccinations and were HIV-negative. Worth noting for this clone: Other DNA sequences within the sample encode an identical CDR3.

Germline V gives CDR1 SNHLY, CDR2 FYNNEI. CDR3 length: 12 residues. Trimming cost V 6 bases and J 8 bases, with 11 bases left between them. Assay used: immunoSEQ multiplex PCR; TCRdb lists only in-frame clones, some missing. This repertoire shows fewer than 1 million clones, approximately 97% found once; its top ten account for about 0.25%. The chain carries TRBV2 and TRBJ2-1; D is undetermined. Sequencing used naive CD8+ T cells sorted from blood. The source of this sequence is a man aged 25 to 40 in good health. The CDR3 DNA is TGTGCCAGCAGCGGAAGGGTGGATGAGCAGTTCTTC. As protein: CASSGRVDEQFF.